The next 24 T cell receptor beta chains were all read from a single sample in a study of patients and donors after allogeneic stem cell transplantation. TCRdb reprocessed the RT-PCR reads with MiXCR, giving one entry per CDR3 protein. This table has about 87,000 distinct CDR3 sequences, approximately 5.2% appearing once. Sequenced: blood, either unsorted or a sorted T cell fraction (not recorded which). These receptor sequences come from a human donor who was either an allogeneic HSCT recipient or a stem cell or donor lymphocyte infusion donor (not recorded which). It is not recorded whose cells these are; they may come from a transplant donor.

This clonotype was picked up many times. In DNA form, the CDR3 reads TGTGCCATCAGTGAGTCCAGCGGAAACACCATATATTTT. This encodes CAISESSGNTIYF. The rearrangement links TRBV10-3 to TRBJ1-3; no definite D call. The CDR3 has 13 amino acids. With 0 bases removed from V and 4 bases from J, the gap between germline ends came to 4 bases. Germline V CDR1 and CDR2: ENHRY, SYGVKD.

This clonotype has a count of ten or more. This chain connects TRBV18 to TRBJ1-2, with D possibly being TRBD1 (5 bases). The CDR3 extends over 12 amino acids. Germline CDR1 is KGHSH and CDR2 is LQKENI. Trimming removed 0 bases at V and 10 bases at J, with 9 bases between. The CDR3 loop is CASSPPAGIYTF. The CDR3 region has the DNA TGTGCCAGCTCACCACCCGCAGGGATCTACACCTTC.

This chain uses TRBV20-1 with TRBJ1-4; 9 nucleotides agree with TRBD1. The trim removed 6 bases at V and 6 bases at J, leaving 5 bases unmatched. Germline V gives CDR1 DFQATT, CDR2 SNEGSKA (reference sequence). The CDR3 covers 13 residues. The CDR3 spells CSADRGTDEKLFF. CDR3 nucleotide sequence: TGCAGTGCGGACAGGGGAACCGATGAAAAACTGTTTTTT.

This clonotype was detected many times. V is TRBV7-2 and J is TRBJ2-5; the D is unclear. The V gene's germline CDR1 is SGHTA and CDR2 FQGNSA. V was clipped by 5 bases and J by 5 bases, with 12 bases between them. This CDR3 contains 13 residues. CDR3 sequence (DNA): TGTGCCAGCAGCCCTGCTATGGGGGAGACCCAGTACTTC. This sequence encodes CASSPAMGETQYF.

This clonotype rates as medium-sized. The chain is built from TRBV9 and TRBJ1-5; 8 bases line up with TRBD1. Germline-derived CDR1 and CDR2 are SGDLS and YYNGEE. The CDR3 covers 14 residues. V trimming: 4 bases; J trimming: 6 bases; junction bases outside the gene matches: 6. CDR3 sequence: CASSKDRGIQPQHF. CDR3 coding DNA: TGTGCCAGCAGCAAAGACAGGGGTATTCAGCCCCAGCATTTT.

This clonotype has at least ten counts. This chain connects TRBV19 to TRBJ2-1; no reliable D call. Germline lookup yields CDR1 LNHDA and CDR2 SQIVND (reference sequence). V lost 3 bases to trimming and J lost 5 bases, with 17 bases between them. The CDR3 sequence is 16 residues long. The CDR3 loop is CASSIDAIRADNEQFF. The CDR3 region has the DNA TGTGCCAGTAGTATTGATGCGATCCGGGCGGACAATGAGCAGTTCTTC.

This clonotype was counted at least ten times. The chain recombines TRBV5-6 with TRBJ1-4, with 7 bases matching TRBD1. Losses at the gene ends were 4 bases for V and 8 bases for J; bases not matched to a gene: 8. This CDR3 has 14 residues. In germline, CDR1 is SGHDT, CDR2 YYEEEE. Here the CDR3 DNA reads TGTGCCAGCAGCCCGGGACAGACGGGGGAAAAACTGTTTTTT. Translation gives CASSPGQTGEKLFF.

Many counts were recorded for this clonotype. This sequence joins TRBV20-1 and TRBJ2-5, with D perhaps TRBD1 (7 bases). The ends were cut back, 6 bases at V and 5 bases at J, with 19 bases in the middle. The CDR3 has 14 amino acids. Germline V CDR1 and CDR2: DFQATT, SNEGSKA (reference sequence). This chain's CDR3 is CSAEEGAIEETQYF. CDR3 nucleotide sequence: TGCAGTGCCGAGGAGGGGGCGATTGAGGAGACCCAGTACTTC.

In this sample, this clonotype turned up many times. This chain links TRBV12-3 or TRBV12-4 with TRBJ1-2; weak D call: TRBD1 (5 bases). The ends were cut back, 5 bases at V and 13 bases at J, with 17 bases in the middle. The CDR3 contains 12 residues. DNA for the CDR3: TGTGCCAGCAGTATAGGCAGGAGGGGTGGCACCTTC. The encoded protein is CASSIGRRGGTF.

This clonotype was seen ten or more times. The chain couples TRBV7-8 to TRBJ2-7; 11 bases are a match to TRBD2. J was trimmed by 5 bases and V by 3 bases; bases with no gene match: 6. Per the germline V gene, CDR1 is SGHVS and CDR2 is FQNEAQ. The CDR3 is 15 amino acids. The CDR3 spells CASSLSELAGDEQYF. CDR3 in DNA: TGTGCCAGCAGCTTGAGCGAACTAGCGGGAGACGAGCAGTACTTC.

This clonotype was seen ten or more times. One junction end disagrees with the germline gene, perhaps due to a read error. The rearrangement uses TRBV20-1 and TRBJ2-7; perhaps D is TRBD1 or TRBD2 (5 bases each). This CDR3 is built from 12 residues. From germline, CDR1 is DFQATT and CDR2 SNEGSKA (reference sequence). DNA of the CDR3: TGCAGTACTAGTTCGGGGCTATACGAGCAGTACTTC. Protein: CSTSSGLYEQYF.

This clonotype was seen ten or more times. The V call is TRBV28, the J call TRBJ2-5; 15 bases fit TRBD2. This CDR3 has 16 residues. Germline loops: CDR1 MDHEN, CDR2 SYDVKM. The V segment lost 5 bases and the J segment 4 bases; nucleotides outside the gene matches: 5. In DNA, the CDR3 is TGTGCCAGCAGTATCGGACTAGCGGGAGGGCGAGAGACCCAGTACTTC. Protein sequence: CASSIGLAGGRETQYF.

In this sample, this clonotype turned up many times. The CDR3 sequence is CASSPLAGEQFF. The CDR3 nucleotides read TGTGCCAGCAGCCCACTAGCGGGGGAGCAGTTCTTC. This chain links TRBV3-1 with TRBJ2-1; 10 bases fit TRBD2. Trimming cost V 4 bases and J 10 bases; bases outside gene matches: 1. The CDR3 has 12 residues. Germline assignment: CDR1 LGHDT and CDR2 YNNKEL (reference sequence).

This clonotype was observed at least ten times. The rearrangement joins TRBV5-1 to TRBJ1-1, with D hard to call. The CDR3 consists of 13 residues. In germline, CDR1 is SGHRS, CDR2 YFSETQ. Trimming cost V 0 bases and J 3 bases, with 6 bases left between them. The CDR3: CASSLVMDTEAFF. The DNA of the CDR3 is TGCGCCAGCAGCTTGGTCATGGACACTGAAGCTTTCTTT.

This clonotype turned up a few times. This chain connects TRBV5-1 to TRBJ2-7; D perhaps matches TRBD2 (5 bases). V lost 4 bases and J lost 1, with 9 bases in between. This CDR3 is 13 amino acids long. Germline CDR1 is SGHRS and CDR2 is YFSETQ. CDR3 region: CASSPAGSYEQYF. For the CDR3, the DNA is TGCGCCAGCAGCCCGGCGGGTTCCTACGAGCAGTACTTC.

In this sample, this clonotype turned up a few times. V is TRBV20-1 and J is TRBJ2-1, with TRBD2 matching 9 bases. This CDR3 has 15 amino acids. Trimming took 6 bases from V and 8 from J; bases not matched to a gene: 14. CDR1 and CDR2 (germline): DFQATT, SNEGSKA (reference sequence). For the CDR3, the DNA is TGCAGTGCCCGCCGGCGGGGGGGCTCCCACGATGAGCAGTTCTTC. Its protein product is CSARRRGGSHDEQFF.

This clonotype was recorded many times. The V and J genes are TRBV29-1 and TRBJ1-1; D gene unclear. V shed 2 bases and J shed 8 bases, with 9 bases lying between them. The CDR3 has 11 amino acids. From germline, CDR1 is SQVTM and CDR2 ANQGSEA. The CDR3 bases are TGCAGCGTTGAATCGCAGCTCGAAGCTTTCTTT. It codes for CSVESQLEAFF.

This clonotype was recorded many times. The CDR3 DNA reads TGTGCCAGTAGCAGGACACCCCATCAGGACTATGGCTACACCTTC. It codes for CASSRTPHQDYGYTF. This rearrangement joins TRBV19 to TRBJ1-2; D might be TRBD1 (5 bases). CDR3 length: 15 amino acids. The V gene lost 6 bases and the J gene lost 3 bases, with 17 bases spanning the gap. CDR1 is LNHDA, CDR2 SQIVND, per germline (reference sequence).

The table lists this clonotype with a few counts. The V and J genes are TRBV20-1 and TRBJ2-4; D is possibly TRBD1 (6 bases). This CDR3 has 17 residues. V shed 1 base and J shed 0 bases, with 16 bases lying between them. Germline V gives CDR1 DFQATT, CDR2 SNEGSKA (reference sequence). CDR3 DNA: TGCAGTGCTAGAGCCAGGGGATCAGGTATAGCCAAAAACATTCAGTACTTC. This translates into CSARARGSGIAKNIQYF.

This clonotype was counted ten times or more. The rearrangement links TRBV24-1 to TRBJ2-3; 9 nucleotides match TRBD2. The V segment lost 5 bases and the J segment 3 bases; nucleotides outside the gene matches: 5. The CDR3 extends over 15 amino acids. Germline V gene data show CDR1 as KGHDR and CDR2 as SFDVKD. In nucleotides, the CDR3 is TGTGCCACCAGTGTGCAGCGGGAGGAGACAGATACGCAGTATTTT. This codes for CATSVQREETDTQYF.

This chain uses TRBV28 with TRBJ1-5; TRBD1 matches 9 bases. The CDR3 is 18 residues long. Germline loops: CDR1 MDHEN, CDR2 SYDVKM. Trimming at V came to 6 bases and at J to 1 base, leaving 13 bases not matched to a gene. The CDR3 DNA reads TGTGCCAGCAGACTATGGACAGGGGACGGGGGGAGCAATCAGCCCCAGCATTTT. It codes for CASRLWTGDGGSNQPQHF.

This clonotype came up many times. This chain joins TRBV20-1 and TRBJ2-3, with TRBD2 matching over 10 bases. The germline gives CDR1 DFQATT, CDR2 SNEGSKA (reference sequence). The CDR3 contains 13 residues. V lost 7 bases and J lost 5; bases outside the gene matches: 6. The CDR3 DNA is TGCAGTGGGAGACTAGCGGGTAAAGATACGCAGTATTTT. Amino acids: CSGRLAGKDTQYF.

In the case of this clonotype: A read error is possible here, since a much larger clone lies one base away. This CDR3 fails to terminate in the conserved phenylalanine or tryptophan, so it likely reflects a read error. The chain employs TRBV4-1 and TRBJ2-7; possibly TRBD2 for D (5 bases). Per the germline V gene, CDR1 is MGHRA and CDR2 is YSYEKL. V was trimmed by 1 base and J by 2 bases, leaving 12 bases between them. This CDR3 spans 15 amino acids. The CDR3 nucleotides read TGCGCCAGCAGCCAAGCGGGATTGGGGACCTACGAGCAGTACTCC. Residues: CASSQAGLGTYEQYS.

This clonotype has at least ten counts. This chain connects TRBV6-5 to TRBJ2-7; D is undetermined. This CDR3 contains 12 residues. V was trimmed by 5 bases and J by 4 bases, leaving 9 bases between them. In germline, CDR1 is MNHEY, CDR2 SVGAGI. CDR3: CASSPRPYEQYF. The DNA for the CDR3 is TGTGCCAGCAGTCCCCGGCCTTACGAGCAGTACTTC.